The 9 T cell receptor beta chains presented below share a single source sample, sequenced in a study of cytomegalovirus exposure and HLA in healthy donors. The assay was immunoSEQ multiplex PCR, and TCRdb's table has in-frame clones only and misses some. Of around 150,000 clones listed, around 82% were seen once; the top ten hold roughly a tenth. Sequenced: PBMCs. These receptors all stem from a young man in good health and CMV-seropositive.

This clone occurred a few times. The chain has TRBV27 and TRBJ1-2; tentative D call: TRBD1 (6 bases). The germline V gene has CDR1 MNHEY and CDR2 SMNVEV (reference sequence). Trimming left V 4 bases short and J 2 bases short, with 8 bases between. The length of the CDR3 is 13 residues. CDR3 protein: CASSSTGNYGYTF. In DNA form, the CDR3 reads TGTGCCAGCAGTTCTACAGGGAACTATGGCTACACCTTC.

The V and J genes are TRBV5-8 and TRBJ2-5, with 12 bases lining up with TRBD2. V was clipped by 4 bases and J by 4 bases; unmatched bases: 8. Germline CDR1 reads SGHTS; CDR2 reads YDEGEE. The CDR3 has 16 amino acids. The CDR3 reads CASSQRTSGIGETQYF. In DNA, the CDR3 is TGTGCCAGCAGCCAACGGACTAGCGGGATTGGAGAGACCCAGTACTTC.

The CDR3 region is CASGLGTGVPNEQFF. Here the CDR3 DNA reads TGTGCTAGTGGTTTGGGGACAGGGGTTCCCAATGAGCAGTTCTTC. This chain connects TRBV12-5 to TRBJ2-1; 9 bases line up with TRBD1. The CDR3 length is 15 residues. Germline lookup yields CDR1 LGHNT and CDR2 FRNRAP. Germline trimming cut 1 base from V and 6 bases from J; bases unmatched to any gene: 4. The full variable domain, its missing parts supplied by reference TRBV12-5 and TRBJ2-1, is DARVTQTPRHKVTEMGQEVTMRCQPILGHNTVFWYRQTMMQGLELLAYFRNRAPLDDSGMPKDRFSAEMPDATLATLKIQPSEPRDSAVYFCASGLGTGVPNEQFFGPGTRLTVL.

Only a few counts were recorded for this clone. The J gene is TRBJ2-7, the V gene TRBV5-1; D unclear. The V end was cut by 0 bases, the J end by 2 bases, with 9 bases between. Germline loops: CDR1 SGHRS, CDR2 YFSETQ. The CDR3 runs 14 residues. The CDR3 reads CASSLAPSAYEQYF. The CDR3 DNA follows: TGCGCCAGCAGCTTGGCCCCCTCAGCCTACGAGCAGTACTTC. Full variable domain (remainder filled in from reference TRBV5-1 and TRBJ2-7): KAGVTQTPRYLIKTRGQQVTLSCSPISGHRSVSWYQQTPGQGLQFLFEYFSETQRNKGNFPGRFSGRQFSNSRSEMNVSTLELGDSALYLCASSLAPSAYEQYFGPGTRLTVT.

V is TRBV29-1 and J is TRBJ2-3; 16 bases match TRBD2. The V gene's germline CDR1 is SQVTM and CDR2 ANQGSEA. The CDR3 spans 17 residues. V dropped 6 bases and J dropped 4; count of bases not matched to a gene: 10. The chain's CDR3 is CSVAGTSGGAHADTQYF. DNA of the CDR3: TGCAGCGTCGCCGGGACTAGCGGGGGGGCCCATGCAGATACGCAGTATTTT.

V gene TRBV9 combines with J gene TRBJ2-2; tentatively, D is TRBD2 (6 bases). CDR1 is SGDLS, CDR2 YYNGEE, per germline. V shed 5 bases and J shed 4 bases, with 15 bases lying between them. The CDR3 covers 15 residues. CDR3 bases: TGTGCCAGCAGGCCCGGGAGTTTCGGCACCGGGGAGCTGTTTTTT. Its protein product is CASRPGSFGTGELFF.

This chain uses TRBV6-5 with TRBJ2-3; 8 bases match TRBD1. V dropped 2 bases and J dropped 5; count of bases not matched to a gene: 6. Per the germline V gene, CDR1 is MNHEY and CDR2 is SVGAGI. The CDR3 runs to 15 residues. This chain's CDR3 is CASSYPTGGQDTQYF. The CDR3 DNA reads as TGTGCCAGCAGTTACCCAACAGGGGGTCAAGATACGCAGTATTTT.

CDR3 bases: TGTGCCAGCAGTTTGTCGGGAGGTGATCAAGAGACCCAGTACTTC. Translated, it gives CASSLSGGDQETQYF. The chain joins TRBV6-1 to TRBJ2-5; 7 positions match TRBD2. Germline V lookup: CDR1 MNHNS, CDR2 SASEGT. The trim removed 5 bases at V and 2 bases at J, leaving 8 bases unmatched. The CDR3 length is 15 residues.

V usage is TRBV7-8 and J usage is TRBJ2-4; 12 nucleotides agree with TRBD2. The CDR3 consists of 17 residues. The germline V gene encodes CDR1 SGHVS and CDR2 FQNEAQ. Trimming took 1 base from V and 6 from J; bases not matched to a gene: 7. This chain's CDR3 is CASSLGLLAGGRNIQYF. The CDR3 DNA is TGTGCCAGCAGCTTAGGCCTACTAGCGGGAGGACGAAACATTCAGTACTTC.